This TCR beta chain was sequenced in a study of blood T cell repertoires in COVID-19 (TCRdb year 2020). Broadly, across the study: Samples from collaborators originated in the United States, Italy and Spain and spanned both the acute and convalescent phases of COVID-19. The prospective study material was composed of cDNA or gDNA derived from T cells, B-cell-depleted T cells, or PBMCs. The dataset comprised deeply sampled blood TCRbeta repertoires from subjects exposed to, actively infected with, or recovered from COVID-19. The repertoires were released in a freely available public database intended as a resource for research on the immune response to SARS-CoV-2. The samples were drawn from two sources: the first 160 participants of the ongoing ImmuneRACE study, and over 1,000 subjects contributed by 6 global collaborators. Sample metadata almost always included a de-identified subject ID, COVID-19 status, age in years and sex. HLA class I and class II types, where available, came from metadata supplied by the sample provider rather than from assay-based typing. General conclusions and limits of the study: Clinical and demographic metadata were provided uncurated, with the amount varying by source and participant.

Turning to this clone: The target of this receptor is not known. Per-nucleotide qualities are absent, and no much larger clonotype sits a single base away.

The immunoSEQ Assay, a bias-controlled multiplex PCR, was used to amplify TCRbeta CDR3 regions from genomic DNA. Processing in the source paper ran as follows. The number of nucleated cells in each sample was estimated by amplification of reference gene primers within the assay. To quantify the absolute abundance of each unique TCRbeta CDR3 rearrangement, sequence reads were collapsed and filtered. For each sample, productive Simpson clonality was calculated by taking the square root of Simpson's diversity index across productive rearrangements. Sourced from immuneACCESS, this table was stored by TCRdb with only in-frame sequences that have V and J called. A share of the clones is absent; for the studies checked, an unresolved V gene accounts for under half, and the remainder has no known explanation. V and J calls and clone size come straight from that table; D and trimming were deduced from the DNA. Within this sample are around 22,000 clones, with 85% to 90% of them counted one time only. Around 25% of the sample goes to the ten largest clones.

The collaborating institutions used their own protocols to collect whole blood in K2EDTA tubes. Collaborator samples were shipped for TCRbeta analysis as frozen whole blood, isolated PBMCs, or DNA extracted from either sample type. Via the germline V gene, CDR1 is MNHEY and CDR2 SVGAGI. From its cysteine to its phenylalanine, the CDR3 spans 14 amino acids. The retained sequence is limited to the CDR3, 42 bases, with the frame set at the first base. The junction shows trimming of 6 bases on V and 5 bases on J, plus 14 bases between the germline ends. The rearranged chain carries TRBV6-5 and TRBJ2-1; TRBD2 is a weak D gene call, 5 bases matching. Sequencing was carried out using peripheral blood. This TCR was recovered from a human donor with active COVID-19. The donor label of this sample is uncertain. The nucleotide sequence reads TGTGCCAGCAGAAGCCTCCGGGGAAACAATGAGCAGTTCTTC. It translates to CASRSLRGNNEQFF.